The 17 T cell receptor beta chains below were found in one sample sequenced in a study of T cell responses to AZD1222 COVID-19 vaccine. The table came from immunoSEQ multiplex PCR; TCRdb's copy has only in-frame clones and leaves some out. The sample holds 150,000 to 180,000 clones, approximately 87% seen once. The sequencing here drew on peripheral blood, taken on day 0 of MenACWY control vaccination. These receptors were collected from an adult in good health.

With regard to this clone: At one end the junction does not follow the germline gene, possibly because of a read error. CDR3 in amino acids: CASSRLPRGAGELFF. As DNA, the CDR3 is TGTGCTAGCAGCCGGCTTCCCAGGGGTGCAGGGGAGCTGTTTTTT. The J gene is TRBJ2-2, the V gene TRBV7-7; D may be TRBD1 (6 bases). The CDR3 length is 15 residues. Germline-derived CDR1 and CDR2 are SSHAT and FNYEAQ (reference sequence).

This rearrangement joins TRBV19 to TRBJ1-3; 7 nucleotides match TRBD1. The CDR3 extends over 15 amino acids. Germline CDR1 and CDR2: LNHDA and SQIVND (reference sequence). V shed 2 bases and J 10 bases; nucleotides not matched to a gene: 11. CDR3 sequence reads: CASSIRRGPLLTIYF. DNA of the CDR3: TGTGCCAGTAGTATAAGGAGGGGGCCTCTCTTAACCATATATTTT.

The CDR3 DNA reads as TGCAGCGTTGGAAATTACAATGAGCAGTTCTTC. Its protein product is CSVGNYNEQFF. This chain connects TRBV29-1 to TRBJ2-1; D is unresolved. Per germline, CDR1 SQVTM and CDR2 ANQGSEA. The CDR3 is made up of 11 amino acids. V shed 4 bases and J shed 4 bases, with 5 bases lying between them.

The gene calls are TRBV7-9 and TRBJ2-1; the D is unclear. The germline V gene has CDR1 SEHNR and CDR2 FQNEAQ (reference sequence). This CDR3 is 13 amino acids long. V lost 5 bases, J lost 10 bases, and 15 bases lay in between. In DNA, the CDR3 is TGTGCCAGCAGCCCAAGACCAGTAGGCGAGCAGTTCTTC. It is translated as CASSPRPVGEQFF.

V usage is TRBV28 and J usage is TRBJ1-2; 9 bases map to TRBD1. Germline V lookup: CDR1 MDHEN, CDR2 SYDVKM. The CDR3 has 15 amino acids. The trim removed 6 bases at V and 4 bases at J, leaving 9 bases unmatched. The CDR3 nucleotides are TGTGCCAGCAGGCAACGGGACAGGGACATCTATGGCTACACCTTC. It translates to CASRQRDRDIYGYTF.

In its sample, this clone was seen a few times. This rearrangement joins TRBV5-8 to TRBJ1-5; D unresolved. The germline V gene has CDR1 SGHTS and CDR2 YDEGEE. This CDR3 comprises 16 residues. V was clipped by 0 bases and J by 7 bases, with 17 bases between them. CDR3 in amino acids: CASSLAGRGVWQPQHF. The CDR3 bases are TGTGCCAGCAGCTTGGCGGGTCGTGGGGTGTGGCAGCCCCAGCATTTT.

This rearrangement joins TRBV5-1 to TRBJ2-3; 11 bases map to TRBD2. The CDR3 loop spans 15 amino acids. The V gene end was trimmed by 3 bases and the J gene end by 2 bases; junction bases not matched to a gene: 2. Germline V gives CDR1 SGHRS, CDR2 YFSETQ. CDR3 loop: CASSWGLAVTDTQYF. The CDR3 nucleotides read TGCGCCAGCAGCTGGGGACTAGCGGTCACAGATACGCAGTATTTT.

This sequence joins TRBV3-1 (or the pseudogene TRBV3-2) and TRBJ1-1; perhaps TRBD1 as D (5 bases). The germline V gene encodes CDR1 LGHDT and CDR2 YNNKEL (reference sequence). The CDR3 extends over 17 amino acids. The germline V and J ends were trimmed by 3 bases and 1 base, with 18 bases remaining between them. CDR3 loop: CASSQPKGSGPNTEAFF. The CDR3 region has the DNA TGTGCCAGCAGCCAGCCAAAAGGGTCAGGGCCGAACACTGAAGCTTTCTTT.

V and J are TRBV3-1 (or the pseudogene TRBV3-2) and TRBJ1-2; 9 positions match TRBD1. CDR1 LGHDT and CDR2 YNNKEL come from the germline V gene (reference sequence). V shed 4 bases, J shed 5 bases, and the junction held 8 bases outside the gene matches. The CDR3 contains 15 residues. CDR3 sequence (DNA): TGTGCCAGCAGCCCGCGGGACAGGGTATGGTATGGCTACACCTTC. It codes for CASSPRDRVWYGYTF.

This clone was seen a single time. The chain couples TRBV28 to TRBJ1-1; unclear D gene. V gave up 7 bases and J gave up 6 bases, with 27 bases separating them. This CDR3 spans 17 amino acids. CDR1 and CDR2 (germline): MDHEN, SYDVKM. The CDR3 DNA is TGTGCCAGCAAGCTCTGGGCAGGAGTGGCTCGCGCCGCTGAAGCTTTCTTT. Amino acid sequence: CASKLWAGVARAAEAFF. Drawing the rest from reference TRBV28 and TRBJ1-1, the complete variable domain is DVKVTQSSRYLVKRTGEKVFLECVQDMDHENMFWYRQDPGLGLRLIYFSYDVKMKEKGDIPEGYSVSREKKERFSLILESASTNQTSMYLCASKLWAGVARAAEAFFGQGTRLTVV.

The V call is TRBV12-3 or TRBV12-4, the J call TRBJ1-1; D uncertain. V was trimmed by 3 bases and J by 1 base, leaving 6 bases between them. The CDR3 sequence is 13 residues long. CDR3 sequence: CASSLRSNTEAFF. The CDR3 coding sequence is TGTGCCAGCAGTTTGCGATCGAACACTGAAGCTTTCTTT.

The rearrangement links TRBV18 to TRBJ1-1; D unresolved. Germline V lookup: CDR1 KGHSH, CDR2 LQKENI. The CDR3 loop spans 15 amino acids. V was cut by 6 bases and J by 0 bases, with 14 bases left in between. In nucleotides, the CDR3 is TGTGCCAGCTCTCCCCGGACGGCAATGAACACTGAAGCTTTCTTT. Protein sequence: CASSPRTAMNTEAFF.

This clone was detected once. The V call is TRBV9, the J call TRBJ2-5, with a possible D match to TRBD2 (5 bases). Germline loops: CDR1 SGDLS, CDR2 YYNGEE. Trimming pared 0 bases from V and 1 base from J, leaving 7 bases between. CDR3 length: 14 amino acids. The CDR3 reads CASSVVDFQETQYF. Written as DNA, the CDR3 is TGTGCCAGCAGCGTAGTGGACTTCCAAGAGACCCAGTACTTC.

The chain uses TRBV10-3 and TRBJ2-5; 7 bases match TRBD1. Germline CDR1 and CDR2: ENHRY and SYGVKD. V trimming: 10 bases; J trimming: 5 bases; junction bases outside the gene matches: 10. The CDR3 consists of 13 residues. The CDR3: CATLGQLGETQYF. The DNA for the CDR3 is TGTGCCACGTTGGGACAGTTAGGGGAGACCCAGTACTTC.

This chain joins TRBV19 and TRBJ2-2; TRBD2 aligns across 8 bases. Per germline, CDR1 LNHDA and CDR2 SQIVND (reference sequence). This CDR3 has 15 residues. The J segment lost 3 bases and the V segment lost 7 bases, leaving 7 bases of the junction unmatched. The CDR3 region is CASKRAGVDTGELFF. The CDR3 DNA sequence: TGTGCCAGTAAACGAGCGGGAGTAGACACCGGGGAGCTGTTTTTT.

J is TRBJ1-2 and V is TRBV5-1, with D unresolved. This CDR3 comprises 13 residues. Germline V gene sequence: CDR1 SGHRS, CDR2 YFSETQ. The V and J ends lost 4 bases and 1 base respectively, with 8 bases between them. The CDR3 region is CASSASSNYGYTF. As DNA, the CDR3 is TGCGCCAGCAGCGCCAGCAGTAACTATGGCTACACCTTC.

Written as DNA, the CDR3 is TGTGCCAGCAGTTACGGGACAGGGAACGGTGGCTACACCTTC. As protein: CASSYGTGNGGYTF. The chain is built from TRBV6-5 and TRBJ1-2; 9 nucleotides match TRBD1. Looked up from germline, CDR1 is MNHEY and CDR2 is SVGAGI. The V segment lost 2 bases and the J segment 7 bases; nucleotides outside the gene matches: 5. The CDR3 totals 14 residues.